The clone carrying this T cell receptor beta chain showed up just a few times. Its target is unknown. With the Oncomine TCR Beta short-read assay, DNA from cultured CD4+ T cells was sequenced. Genomic DNA was isolated from cultured CD4+ T cells. TCRdb re-analysed the PCR reads in MiXCR, keeping a single row per CDR3 protein. The sample lists 20,000 to 25,000 distinct CDR3 sequences; less than 35% were seen once. This entry belongs to a study of vaccination and CD4 T cells after COVID-19. In the study overall: Overlapping spike peptides served as the stimulus for the cells. These peptides came from SARS-CoV-2 and from the common cold coronaviruses HCoV-NL63, HCoV-OC43 and HCoV-229E.

Overall study findings and caveats: Median SARS-CoV-2-reactive clonotype numbers rose nonsignificantly, about 20 to 38.

Time point here: late sampling 161 to 241 days after vaccination in a few convalescent patients. Treatment: roughly 10-day PBMC culture with coronavirus spike peptide pools or control peptides (ViraFEST assay). V lost 3 bases, J lost 3 bases, and 9 bases lay in between. This CDR3 spans 13 amino acids. Germline V gives CDR1 MDHEN, CDR2 SYDVKM. Source: CD4+ T cells from blood, cultured in vitro, taken about 7 months after SARS-CoV-2 vaccination. The genes are TRBV28 and TRBJ2-7; TRBD2 might be the D (5 bases). This TCR derives from a human donor who had recovered from COVID-19. The CDR3 DNA follows: TGTGCCAGCAGTTTTGGGGAGAACTACGAGCAGTACTTC. Translating gives CASSFGENYEQYF.